This TCR beta chain appears in the sequencing data of a study of T-cell memory formation after mild COVID-19. Overall study findings and caveats: Mostly located in CM and EM were contracting CD4+ clones, with contracting CD8+ clones located in EMRA. Clones shrinking between day 15 and 85 showed a balanced CD4/CD8 split, and those that grew later tilted toward CD4+. Pre-infection memory held some responding clones, suggesting pre-existing cross-reactive T cells responded.

This clonotype was seen only a few times. No antigen is known for it. A 5'RACE reaction primed in the constant segment made cDNA libraries of TCR alpha and TCR beta, and these carried sample barcodes and UMIs. TCRdb fed the 5' RACE reads into MiXCR, producing one record per CDR3 protein. The table records about 430,000 distinct CDR3 sequences, 20% to 25% of them present only once. The sample taken for sequencing was PBMCs or a T cell subset sorted from them (not recorded which). This TCR came from an adult woman who had mild COVID-19 (a few samples of this study predate the infection). Cell type and time point are not known.

The DNA of the CDR3 is TGCGCCAGCAGCTCAGGATATCCTAATACTGAAGCTTTCTTT. Protein: CASSSGYPNTEAFF. The J gene is TRBJ1-1, the V gene TRBV5-1, with no clear D. CDR3 length: 14 residues. The V end was cut by 3 bases, the J end by 5 bases, with 14 bases between. Germline-derived CDR1 and CDR2 are SGHRS and YFSETQ.